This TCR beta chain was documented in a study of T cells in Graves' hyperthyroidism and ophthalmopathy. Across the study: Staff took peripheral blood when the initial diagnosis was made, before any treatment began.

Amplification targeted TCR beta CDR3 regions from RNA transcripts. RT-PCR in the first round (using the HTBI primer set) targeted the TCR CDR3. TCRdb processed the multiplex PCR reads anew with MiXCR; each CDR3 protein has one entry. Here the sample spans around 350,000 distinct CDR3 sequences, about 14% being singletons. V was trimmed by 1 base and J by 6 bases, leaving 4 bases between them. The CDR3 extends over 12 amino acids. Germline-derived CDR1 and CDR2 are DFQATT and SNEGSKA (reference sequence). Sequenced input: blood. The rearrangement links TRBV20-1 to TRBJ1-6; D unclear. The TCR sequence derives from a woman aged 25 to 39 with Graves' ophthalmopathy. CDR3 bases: TGCAGTGCTAGAGGGGGTAATTCACCCCTCCACTTT. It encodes CSARGGNSPLHF.